Described below is a single T cell receptor beta chain sequence and its context. Its target is unknown. Germline loops: CDR1 SEHNR, CDR2 FQNEAQ (reference sequence). CDR3 length: 14 amino acids. The V segment lost 8 bases and the J segment 5 bases; nucleotides outside the gene matches: 3. Assay used: immunoSEQ multiplex PCR; TCRdb lists only in-frame clones, some missing. The sample consists of 2 million to 2.5 million clones, more than 80% of them appearing once. The source of the sample is a study of shared clonotypes between healthy human individuals. Overall study results and limits: Naive subsets, compared against memory subsets, generally had larger estimated richness values. Clonotype sharing across donors was expected to vary with sequencing depth.

The sequence came from a man younger than 35 in good health. Some clones in this sample may be carry-over from other donors' samples. The chain carries TRBV7-9 and TRBJ2-3, with 14 bases identical to TRBD2. The sequenced material came from naive CD4+ T cells from PBMCs. Subset specified: CD45RA+ positively selected. CDR3 coding DNA: TGTGCCAGCGGGACTAGCGGGAGCGTAGATACGCAGTATTTT. This gives the protein CASGTSGSVDTQYF.